These 27 T cell receptor beta chains were all obtained from the same sample, sequenced in a study of control samples from healthy donors and cancer patients. Repertoires were generated with immunoSEQ multiplex PCR, while TCRdb's copy carries only in-frame clones and drops some. The sample contains about 47,000 clones, approximately 80% of which appear only once. Sequencing used blood. Receptors originate from a man between 65 and 85 years old in good health.

Only a few counts were recorded for this clone. This rearrangement joins TRBV10-1 to TRBJ2-7; 7 bases match TRBD1. V lost 4 bases to trimming and J lost 6 bases; unmatched junction nucleotides: 6. The CDR3 has 13 residues. Germline CDR1 reads WNHNN; CDR2 reads SYGVQD (reference sequence). CDR3 residues: CASSGQGSAEQYF. In nucleotides, the CDR3 is TGCGCCAGCAGTGGACAGGGATCGGCCGAGCAGTACTTC.

J is TRBJ1-2 and V is TRBV2, with D possibly matching TRBD1 (5 bases). The ends were cut back, 4 bases at V and 5 bases at J, with 20 bases in the middle. Germline V lookup: CDR1 SNHLY, CDR2 FYNNEI. CDR3 length equals 16 residues. CDR3 nucleotides: TGTGCCAGCAGTGGCCAGGGTCTCTTCGTTCGTTATGGCTACACCTTC. It specifies CASSGQGLFVRYGYTF.

The chain recombines TRBV5-8 with TRBJ1-2; D gene ambiguous. V gave up 3 bases and J gave up 5 bases, with 14 bases separating them. Per the germline V gene, CDR1 is SGHTS and CDR2 is YDEGEE. The CDR3 consists of 14 residues. The CDR3 loop reads CASSWGLREYGYTF. CDR3 coding DNA: TGTGCCAGCAGCTGGGGATTACGGGAGTATGGCTACACCTTC.

The rearrangement uses TRBV28 and TRBJ1-1, with TRBD1 as a possible D gene (6 bases). Per the germline V gene, CDR1 is MDHEN and CDR2 is SYDVKM. The CDR3 is 16 residues long. V was trimmed by 5 bases and J by 2 bases, leaving 18 bases between them. The CDR3 DNA reads TGTGCCAGCAGTATCTCCAGCGGGGGCCTTAACACTGAAGCTTTCTTT. Encoded protein: CASSISSGGLNTEAFF. Complete variable domain (other parts from reference TRBV28 and TRBJ1-1): DVKVTQSSRYLVKRTGEKVFLECVQDMDHENMFWYRQDPGLGLRLIYFSYDVKMKEKGDIPEGYSVSREKKERFSLILESASTNQTSMYLCASSISSGGLNTEAFFGQGTRLTVV.

The chain's CDR3 is CASSLTGGMRTYEQYF. Written as DNA, the CDR3 is TGTGCCAGCAGCTTAACGGGGGGGATGCGGACCTACGAGCAGTACTTC. The V call is TRBV11-2, the J call TRBJ2-7, with 8 bases fitting TRBD2. The germline gives CDR1 SGHAT, CDR2 FQNNGV. CDR3 size: 16 residues. Unmatched junction bases numbered 8, after V lost 2 bases and J lost 2 bases.

The rearrangement joins TRBV5-8 to TRBJ1-5; D may be TRBD1 (5 bases). CDR1 and CDR2 (germline): SGHTS, YDEGEE. This CDR3 region has 14 residues. V lost 5 bases and J lost 5, with 14 bases in between. The CDR3 region is CASSVGDGDQPQHF. In nucleotides, the CDR3 is TGTGCCAGCAGTGTTGGGGACGGGGATCAGCCCCAGCATTTT.

The CDR3: CASSLGLAGGPGETQYF. CDR3 nucleotides: TGCGCCAGCAGCTTGGGACTAGCGGGGGGGCCCGGGGAGACCCAGTACTTC. V gene TRBV5-1 combines with J gene TRBJ2-5; 14 bases agree with TRBD2. The CDR3 spans 17 residues. V trimming: 0 bases; J trimming: 5 bases; junction bases outside the gene matches: 6. Germline CDR1 and CDR2: SGHRS and YFSETQ. Looking up the rest from reference TRBV5-1 and TRBJ2-5 gives the full variable domain: KAGVTQTPRYLIKTRGQQVTLSCSPISGHRSVSWYQQTPGQGLQFLFEYFSETQRNKGNFPGRFSGRQFSNSRSEMNVSTLELGDSALYLCASSLGLAGGPGETQYFGPGTRLLVL.

This chain joins TRBV11-2 and TRBJ1-3; D is uncertain. Trimming removed 0 bases at V and 2 bases at J, with 11 bases between. The CDR3 runs to 16 residues. The germline V gene encodes CDR1 SGHAT and CDR2 FQNNGV. CDR3 sequence (DNA): TGTGCCAGCAGCTTAGATCGGGTTGGGGCTGGAAACACCATATATTTT. Amino acids: CASSLDRVGAGNTIYF. Filled out from reference TRBV11-2 and TRBJ1-3, the complete variable domain reads EAGVAQSPRYKIIEKRQSVAFWCNPISGHATLYWYQQILGQGPKLLIQFQNNGVVDDSQLPKDRFSAERLKGVDSTLKIQPAKLEDSAVYLCASSLDRVGAGNTIYFGEGSWLTVV.

The chain recombines TRBV28 with TRBJ2-5; a weak D match, TRBD2 (6 bases). Germline V lookup: CDR1 MDHEN, CDR2 SYDVKM. The germline V and J ends were trimmed by 2 bases and 1 base, with 11 bases remaining between them. The CDR3 runs to 15 residues. The CDR3 DNA sequence: TGTGCCAGCAGTTTACCGGGACTGATCCAAGAGACCCAGTACTTC. Protein sequence: CASSLPGLIQETQYF.

This clone was picked up a small number of times. The rearrangement links TRBV2 to TRBJ2-7; D could derive from TRBD1 or TRBD2 (5 bases each). Trimming took 7 bases from V and 6 from J, leaving 13 bases between them. Germline V gene lookup returns CDR1 SNHLY and CDR2 FYNNEI. CDR3 length equals 12 residues. The DNA for the CDR3 is TGTGCCAGCAAGGGAGAAGGGACCGAGCAGTACTTC. Translating it yields CASKGEGTEQYF.

This CDR3 reads CAWSMGGALNTEAFF. In DNA, the CDR3 is TGTGCCTGGAGTATGGGGGGGGCCCTGAACACTGAAGCTTTCTTT. The genes are TRBV30 and TRBJ1-1, with D perhaps TRBD1 (6 bases). This CDR3 has 15 residues. Trimming removed 2 bases from V and 0 bases from J, with 13 bases in between. CDR1 and CDR2 (germline): GTSNPN, SVGIG (reference sequence).

This clone was counted only a few times. The J gene is TRBJ2-5, the V gene TRBV5-1, with D perhaps matching TRBD2 (6 bases). CDR3 length: 13 residues. Germline CDR1 and CDR2: SGHRS and YFSETQ. The ends were cut back, 7 bases at V and 1 base at J, with 11 bases in the middle. The CDR3 sequence is CASRGTSQETQYF. The CDR3 bases are TGCGCCAGCCGGGGGACGAGCCAAGAGACCCAGTACTTC.

The gene calls are TRBV24-1 and TRBJ2-2, with a tentative D call TRBD2 (5 bases). Germline lookup yields CDR1 KGHDR and CDR2 SFDVKD. This CDR3 contains 14 residues. V was trimmed by 9 bases and J by 0 bases, leaving 10 bases between them. This CDR3 is CATSRRANTGELFF. CDR3 nucleotides: TGTGCCACCTCCCGGCGGGCGAACACCGGGGAGCTGTTTTTT.

V usage is TRBV4-1 and J usage is TRBJ1-2; unclear D gene. The V end lost 1 base, the J end lost 7 bases, and 16 bases lay between the germline ends. This CDR3 is built from 15 residues. CDR1 MGHRA and CDR2 YSYEKL come from the germline V gene. The DNA of the CDR3 is TGCGCCAGCAGCCAAGCGTACGGACGGTTTGCTGGCTACACCTTC. Translation: CASSQAYGRFAGYTF.

This clone has just one count. The CDR3 region is CASSVGIADSYNEQFF. In DNA, the CDR3 is TGCGCCAGCAGCGTAGGGATTGCAGACTCCTACAATGAGCAGTTCTTC. The V gene is TRBV5-1, the J gene TRBJ2-1; D call uncertain. Looked up from germline, CDR1 is SGHRS and CDR2 is YFSETQ. The CDR3 contains 16 residues. Trimming removed 4 bases from V and 0 bases from J, with 14 bases in between. Full variable domain (outside the CDR3, taken from reference TRBV5-1 and TRBJ2-1): KAGVTQTPRYLIKTRGQQVTLSCSPISGHRSVSWYQQTPGQGLQFLFEYFSETQRNKGNFPGRFSGRQFSNSRSEMNVSTLELGDSALYLCASSVGIADSYNEQFFGPGTRLTVL.

This chain joins TRBV2 and TRBJ2-1; no definite D call. Germline CDR1 reads SNHLY; CDR2 reads FYNNEI. The ends were cut back, 2 bases at V and 7 bases at J, with 15 bases in the middle. This CDR3 has 15 residues. As DNA, the CDR3 is TGTGCCAGCAGTGAATCCCTAGGCCCTCGGAATGAGCAGTTCTTC. Protein sequence: CASSESLGPRNEQFF.

The chain combines TRBV7-8 with TRBJ2-7, with D perhaps TRBD1 (6 bases). V shed 8 bases and J shed 1 base, with 21 bases lying between them. This CDR3 is 16 amino acids long. The V gene's germline CDR1 is SGHVS and CDR2 FQNEAQ. The chain's CDR3 is CASENPIQGASYEQYF. The CDR3 region has the DNA TGTGCCAGCGAAAACCCCATACAGGGAGCATCCTACGAGCAGTACTTC.

The V call is TRBV30, the J call TRBJ2-2; no firm D call. The CDR3 length is 13 residues. Trimming shortened V by 3 bases and J by 5 bases, and 10 bases separated the two germline ends. Germline lookup yields CDR1 GTSNPN and CDR2 SVGIG (reference sequence). The CDR3 DNA reads as TGTGCCTGGAGCGAAGGGAATACCGGGGAGCTGTTTTTT. As protein: CAWSEGNTGELFF.

The V gene is TRBV19, the J gene TRBJ2-7; tentatively, D is TRBD1 (5 bases). The V end was cut by 1 base, the J end by 0 bases, with 10 bases between. Germline assignment: CDR1 LNHDA and CDR2 SQIVND (reference sequence). The CDR3 contains 15 residues. The CDR3 DNA follows: TGTGCCAGTAGTATAGTTTGGGGCCACTCCTACGAGCAGTACTTC. Translating it yields CASSIVWGHSYEQYF.

The rearrangement links TRBV4-1 to TRBJ1-3; D is undetermined. Germline loops: CDR1 MGHRA, CDR2 YSYEKL. CDR3 length: 15 amino acids. V was clipped by 2 bases and J by 2 bases, with 10 bases between them. The CDR3: CASSQRSLTGNTIYF. The CDR3 bases are TGCGCCAGCAGCCAACGCAGTCTTACTGGAAACACCATATATTTT.

The V call is TRBV7-6, the J call TRBJ2-3; D may be TRBD1 or TRBD2 (6 bases each). CDR3 length equals 15 residues. Germline V gives CDR1 SGHVS, CDR2 FNYEAQ. Deletions cut 4 bases from V and 0 bases from J, with 11 bases between. Here the CDR3 reads CASSSPGASTDTQYF. Written as DNA, the CDR3 is TGTGCCAGCAGCTCCCCGGGGGCTAGCACAGATACGCAGTATTTT.

This clone showed up just a few times. The chain has TRBV24-1 and TRBJ2-5; 9 bases map to TRBD1. This CDR3 is 18 amino acids long. Germline V gene sequence: CDR1 KGHDR, CDR2 SFDVKD. With 2 bases clipped from V and 3 bases from J, the junction kept 12 bases outside the gene matches. CDR3 sequence: CATSDSHVTGGIEETQYF. The DNA for the CDR3 is TGTGCCACCAGTGATTCCCATGTGACAGGGGGTATAGAAGAGACCCAGTACTTC.

V is TRBV2 and J is TRBJ1-2; perhaps TRBD1 as D (5 bases). The CDR3 extends over 14 amino acids. Germline-derived CDR1 and CDR2 are SNHLY and FYNNEI. Trimming cost V 2 bases and J 7 bases, with 14 bases left between them. In DNA, the CDR3 is TGTGCCAGCAGTGAATTCCCAGGGTCTCCTGGCTACACCTTC. Amino acids: CASSEFPGSPGYTF.

The chain combines TRBV5-8 with TRBJ1-5, with 8 bases identical to TRBD1. After removal of 5 bases from V and 2 bases from J, the junction contained 12 bases not matched to a gene. Germline V gene data show CDR1 as SGHTS and CDR2 as YDEGEE. The CDR3 has 17 residues. The CDR3 loop is CASSSGQDGSGNQPQHF. CDR3 coding DNA: TGTGCCAGCAGTTCGGGACAGGACGGTTCGGGCAATCAGCCCCAGCATTTT.

V gene TRBV13 combines with J gene TRBJ2-7; TRBD2 agrees at 9 bases. Germline V gene lookup returns CDR1 PRHDT and CDR2 FYEKMQ (reference sequence). Trimming at V came to 2 bases and at J to 3 bases, leaving 8 bases not matched to a gene. The CDR3 is 16 amino acids. The CDR3 region has the DNA TGTGCCAGCAGCTTAACGAGTACTAGCGGGCGCTACGAGCAGTACTTC. It encodes CASSLTSTSGRYEQYF.

A word on this clone: Other DNA sequences of this sample code for an identical CDR3. The rearrangement links TRBV7-8 to TRBJ1-2, with 7 bases identical to TRBD1. This CDR3 has 14 amino acids. CDR1 and CDR2 from the germline V gene are SGHVS and FQNEAQ. J gave up 5 bases and V 1 base, and 4 bases lay outside the gene matches. The CDR3 spells CASSLVPGGYGYTF. Written as DNA, the CDR3 is TGTGCCAGCAGCTTAGTTCCAGGGGGGTATGGCTACACCTTC.

The rearrangement joins TRBV11-2 to TRBJ2-4, with 12 positions matching TRBD1. V shed 5 bases and J 8 bases; nucleotides not matched to a gene: 10. Germline V gives CDR1 SGHAT, CDR2 FQNNGV. The CDR3 covers 16 residues. Here the CDR3 DNA reads TGTGCCAGCAGCCAGGGACAGGGGGCCGAGGTGGACATTCAGTACTTC. Translation gives CASSQGQGAEVDIQYF.